Listed here are 4 T cell receptor beta chains from one sample, sequenced in a study of blood T cell repertoires in COVID-19. The assay was immunoSEQ multiplex PCR, and TCRdb's table has in-frame clones only and misses some. The data show about 180,000 clones, 84% seen once. Sequenced input: peripheral blood. All receptors derive from a human donor in a cohort sampled during active COVID-19.

The chain carries TRBV13 and TRBJ2-1; tentatively, D is TRBD2 (7 bases). The V end was cut by 6 bases, the J end by 9 bases, with 21 bases between. Germline V lookup: CDR1 PRHDT, CDR2 FYEKMQ (reference sequence). The CDR3 length is 15 residues. The DNA for the CDR3 is TGTGCCAGCAGTCCCCCGTGGTGGGGGGGCACTGAGCAGTTCTTC. Translating gives CASSPPWWGGTEQFF.

This chain connects TRBV5-6 to TRBJ2-1; 14 nucleotides align to TRBD2. Germline values: CDR1 SGHDT, CDR2 YYEEEE. V was clipped by 4 bases and J by 6 bases; unmatched bases: 3. The length of the CDR3 is 15 residues. CDR3 bases: TGTGCCAGCAGCCCCGGGACTAGCGGGGGCAATGAGCAGTTCTTC. This sequence encodes CASSPGTSGGNEQFF.

The chain carries TRBV5-1 and TRBJ1-5; D is uncertain. Germline-derived CDR1 and CDR2 are SGHRS and YFSETQ. This CDR3 has 14 residues. V lost 0 bases and J lost 6, with 10 bases in between. CDR3 amino acids: CASSLAVWAQPQHF. The CDR3 bases are TGCGCCAGCAGCTTGGCGGTCTGGGCTCAGCCCCAGCATTTT.

This sequence joins TRBV29-1 and TRBJ1-2; the D gene is possibly TRBD1 (6 bases). Germline-derived CDR1 and CDR2 are SQVTM and ANQGSEA. The germline V and J ends were trimmed by 6 bases and 0 bases, with 8 bases remaining between them. This CDR3 has 12 amino acids. CDR3 residues: CSVGTSNYGYTF. CDR3 bases: TGCAGCGTAGGGACATCTAACTATGGCTACACCTTC.